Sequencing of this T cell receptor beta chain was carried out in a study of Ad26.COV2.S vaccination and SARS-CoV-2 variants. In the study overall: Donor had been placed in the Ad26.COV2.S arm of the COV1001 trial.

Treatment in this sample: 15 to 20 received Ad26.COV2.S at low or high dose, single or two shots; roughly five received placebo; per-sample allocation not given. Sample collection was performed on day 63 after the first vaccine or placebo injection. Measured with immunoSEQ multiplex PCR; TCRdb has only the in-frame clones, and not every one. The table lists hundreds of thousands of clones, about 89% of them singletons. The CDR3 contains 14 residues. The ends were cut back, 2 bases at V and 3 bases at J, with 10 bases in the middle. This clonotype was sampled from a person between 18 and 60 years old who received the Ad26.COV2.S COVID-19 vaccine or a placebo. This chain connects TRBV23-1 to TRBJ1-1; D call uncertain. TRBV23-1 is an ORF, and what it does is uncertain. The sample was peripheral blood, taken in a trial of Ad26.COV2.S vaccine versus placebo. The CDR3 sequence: CASSQRRVDTEAFF. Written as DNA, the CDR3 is TGCGCCAGCAGTCAAAGGAGGGTTGACACTGAAGCTTTCTTT.